The T cell receptor (beta chain) under discussion was sequenced for a study of response to subunit inactivated influenza vaccine. TCRdb itself ran the RT-PCR reads through MiXCR, one entry per CDR3 protein. This sample has under 750,000 distinct CDR3 sequences, with approximately 12% found just once. The J segment lost 3 bases and the V segment lost 0 bases, leaving 5 bases of the junction unmatched. Germline V gene lookup returns CDR1 DFQATT and CDR2 SNEGSKA (reference sequence). This CDR3 has 15 residues. This clonotype was counted a few times. The specimen comprised PBMCs from blood, sampled on the day of vaccination. The origin of this receptor is a man aged 50-59 years who received an inactivated influenza vaccine. The chain links TRBV20-1 to TRBJ2-3; TRBD1 matches at 8 bases. CDR3 loop: CSARDRGRLTDTQYF. CDR3 coding DNA: TGCAGTGCTAGAGACAGGGGGCGCTTAACAGATACGCAGTATTTT.